A single sample is the source of the 13 T cell receptor beta chains below, sequenced in a study of T cells in Graves' hyperthyroidism and ophthalmopathy. From RNA transcripts, TCR beta CDR3 regions were amplified. The study used the HTBI primer set for a first-round RT-PCR of the TCR CDR3. Using its own MiXCR run on the multiplex PCR reads, TCRdb lists one record per CDR3 protein. The sample gives a few hundred thousand distinct CDR3 sequences, around 16% of which show up once; about 30% is in the top ten. Source material: blood. All receptors derive from a woman aged 18-29 years with Graves' hyperthyroidism that later progressed to Graves' ophthalmopathy.

This clonotype was seen ten or more times. CDR3 sequence reads: CASSSEYLALNTGELFF. The CDR3, as DNA: TGTGCCAGCAGTTCCGAATACCTAGCACTGAACACCGGGGAGCTGTTTTTT. V and J are TRBV6-1 and TRBJ2-2, with D perhaps TRBD2 (5 bases). With 5 bases removed from V and 1 base from J, the gap between germline ends came to 17 bases. The CDR3 contains 17 residues. Per germline, CDR1 MNHNS and CDR2 SASEGT.

This clonotype was detected many times. The CDR3, as DNA: TGTGCCAGCAGAGCAAGGGAGAACACTGAAGCTTTCTTT. Translating gives CASRARENTEAFF. The chain is built from TRBV2 and TRBJ1-1; D uncertain. The ends were cut back, 6 bases at V and 1 base at J, with 9 bases in the middle. The germline V gene has CDR1 SNHLY and CDR2 FYNNEI. This CDR3 region has 13 residues.

This chain connects TRBV4-1 to TRBJ1-1; D is perhaps TRBD1 (6 bases). The CDR3 covers 15 residues. V lost 3 bases and J lost 0, with 11 bases in between. Germline V gene sequence: CDR1 MGHRA, CDR2 YSYEKL. CDR3 in amino acids: CASSQLGGMNTEAFF. The CDR3 bases are TGCGCCAGCAGCCAGTTAGGGGGGATGAACACTGAAGCTTTCTTT.

This clonotype was recorded at least ten times. The J gene is TRBJ1-5, the V gene TRBV18; D ambiguous. This CDR3 is 16 amino acids long. V lost 0 bases and J lost 0, with 9 bases in between. CDR1 and CDR2 (germline): KGHSH, LQKENI. In DNA form, the CDR3 reads TGTGCCAGCTCACCACCAGGGCCGTATAGCAATCAGCCCCAGCATTTT. This translates into CASSPPGPYSNQPQHF.

In its sample, this clonotype was seen a few times. This chain uses TRBV9 with TRBJ2-7, with D possibly being TRBD1 or TRBD2 (7 bases each). The CDR3 contains 15 residues. In germline, CDR1 is SGDLS, CDR2 YYNGEE. Trimming left V 6 bases short and J 6 bases short, with 22 bases between. This CDR3 is CASTPGGTAVGEQYF. CDR3 DNA sequence: TGTGCCAGCACCCCCGGGGGGACAGCAGTTGGCGAGCAGTACTTC.

This chain connects TRBV7-2 to TRBJ1-1; D is uncertain. V was cut by 5 bases and J by 4 bases, with 17 bases left in between. Germline-derived CDR1 and CDR2 are SGHTA and FQGNSA. The CDR3 spans 15 residues. CDR3 sequence: CASSDPAFGSTEAFF. In nucleotides, the CDR3 is TGTGCCAGCAGCGACCCGGCCTTTGGGAGCACTGAAGCTTTCTTT.

In its sample, this clonotype was seen many times. The chain links TRBV7-2 to TRBJ2-1; perhaps TRBD1 as D (6 bases). The germline CDR1 and CDR2 sequences are SGHTA and FQGNSA. V was shortened by 1 base and J by 8 bases, with 12 bases between the two germline ends. The CDR3 totals 14 residues. CDR3 DNA sequence: TGTGCCAGCAGCTTAGGGTCCAACAGGGATGAGCAGTTCTTC. It translates to CASSLGSNRDEQFF. Together with reference TRBV7-2 and TRBJ2-1, the CDR3 gives the full variable domain: GAGVSQSPSNKVTEKGKDVELRCDPISGHTALYWYRQSLGQGLEFLIYFQGNSAPDKSGLPSDRFSAERTGGSVSTLTIQRTQQEDSAVYLCASSLGSNRDEQFFGPGTRLTVL.

This clonotype appeared many times. V and J are TRBV19 and TRBJ1-2, with D uncertain. Looked up from germline, CDR1 is LNHDA and CDR2 is SQIVND (reference sequence). V lost 3 bases, J lost 2 bases, and 13 bases lay in between. There are 15 residues in the CDR3. CDR3 coding DNA: TGTGCCAGTAGTATGGGCGGCGGAACCAACTATGGCTACACCTTC. Translating gives CASSMGGGTNYGYTF.

This clonotype was recorded at least ten times. The chain uses TRBV5-1 and TRBJ2-7, with D possibly being TRBD2 (6 bases). The CDR3 length is 14 residues. V lost 7 bases and J lost 4, with 18 bases in between. The germline V gene encodes CDR1 SGHRS and CDR2 YFSETQ. In nucleotides, the CDR3 is TGCGCCAGCTCGGGAGTAGGGGCCCCATACGAGCAGTACTTC. It encodes CASSGVGAPYEQYF.

This chain connects TRBV27 to TRBJ2-1; possibly TRBD1 or TRBD2 for D (5 bases each). This CDR3 region has 13 residues. Trimming shortened V by 3 bases and J by 15 bases, and 18 bases separated the two germline ends. The germline CDR1 and CDR2 sequences are MNHEY and SMNVEV (reference sequence). The CDR3 DNA sequence: TGTGCCAGCAGTTTGGGGCTAGCCCACGGCCCGTTCTTC. Its protein is CASSLGLAHGPFF.

This clonotype showed up many times. This chain uses TRBV30 with TRBJ2-5; D is ambiguous. There are 12 residues in the CDR3. The germline gives CDR1 GTSNPN, CDR2 SVGIG (reference sequence). Trimming removed 4 bases at V and 0 bases at J, with 6 bases between. The CDR3 sequence: CAWNMNQETQYF. The DNA for the CDR3 is TGTGCCTGGAATATGAACCAAGAGACCCAGTACTTC.

This clonotype was observed a handful of times. V usage is TRBV19 and J usage is TRBJ2-4; D is perhaps TRBD2 (5 bases). Trimming stripped 3 bases from V and 7 bases from J, with 16 bases between. The CDR3 contains 15 residues. CDR1 and CDR2 (germline): LNHDA, SQIVND (reference sequence). This CDR3 is CASSIDVQRRNIQYF. As DNA, the CDR3 is TGTGCCAGTAGTATTGATGTGCAGCGGAGGAACATTCAGTACTTC.

This clonotype was seen a handful of times. V usage is TRBV20-1 and J usage is TRBJ2-1, with 8 bases that match TRBD2. The CDR3 contains 18 residues. V lost 0 bases and J lost 9; bases outside the gene matches: 19. From germline, CDR1 is DFQATT and CDR2 SNEGSKA (reference sequence). The CDR3 nucleotides are TGCAGTGCTAGAGACTCGGTGGGGAGAGCGGGAGTGGAGGGTGAGCAGTTCTTC. Its protein is CSARDSVGRAGVEGEQFF.